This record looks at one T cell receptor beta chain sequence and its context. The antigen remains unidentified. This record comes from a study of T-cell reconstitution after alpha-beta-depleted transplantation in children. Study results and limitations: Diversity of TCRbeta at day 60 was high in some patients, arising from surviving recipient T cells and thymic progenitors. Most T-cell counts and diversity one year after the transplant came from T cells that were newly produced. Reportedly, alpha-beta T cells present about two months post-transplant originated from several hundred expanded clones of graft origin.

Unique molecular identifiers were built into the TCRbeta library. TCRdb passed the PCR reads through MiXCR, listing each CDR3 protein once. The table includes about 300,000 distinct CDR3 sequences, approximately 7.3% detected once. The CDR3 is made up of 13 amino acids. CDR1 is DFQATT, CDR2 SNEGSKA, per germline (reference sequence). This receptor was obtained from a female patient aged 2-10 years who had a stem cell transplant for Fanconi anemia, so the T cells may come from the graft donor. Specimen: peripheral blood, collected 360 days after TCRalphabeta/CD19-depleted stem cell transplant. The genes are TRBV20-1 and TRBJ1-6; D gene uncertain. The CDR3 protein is CTVSGRNNSPLHF. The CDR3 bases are TGCACCGTTTCCGGGCGGAATAATTCACCCCTCCACTTT.